This T cell receptor (beta chain) was found in a study of blood T cell repertoires in COVID-19. Sequencing used immunoSEQ multiplex PCR; TCRdb keeps in-frame clones, though not all of them. Among some 270,000 clones listed, roughly 90% were seen once. This clonotype was obtained from a man under 40 with acute or convalescent COVID-19. Source material: peripheral blood.

The CDR3: CASSQKPGLADLDDTQYF. In DNA, the CDR3 is TGCGCCAGCAGTCAGAAACCGGGACTAGCGGATCTTGACGATACGCAGTATTTT. The chain links TRBV4-1 to TRBJ2-3, with 11 bases identical to TRBD2. With V trimmed by 6 bases and J by 6 bases, 17 bases remained unmatched. The germline V gene has CDR1 MGHRA and CDR2 YSYEKL. The CDR3 sequence is 18 residues long.